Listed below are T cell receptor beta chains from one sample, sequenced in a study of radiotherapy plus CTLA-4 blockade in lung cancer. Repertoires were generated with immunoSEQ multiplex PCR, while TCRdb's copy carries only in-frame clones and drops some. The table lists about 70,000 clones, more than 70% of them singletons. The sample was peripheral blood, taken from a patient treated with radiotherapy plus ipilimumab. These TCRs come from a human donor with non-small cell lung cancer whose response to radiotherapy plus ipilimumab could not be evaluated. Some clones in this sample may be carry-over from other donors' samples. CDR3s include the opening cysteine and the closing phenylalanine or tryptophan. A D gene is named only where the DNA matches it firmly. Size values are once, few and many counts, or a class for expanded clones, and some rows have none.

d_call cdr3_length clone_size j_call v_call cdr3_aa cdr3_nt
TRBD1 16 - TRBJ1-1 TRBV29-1 CSVILRDRVMNTEAFF TGCAGCGTTATCCTCCGGGACAGGGTAATGAACACTGAAGCTTTCTTT
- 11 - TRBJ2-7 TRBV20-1 CSAWAGYEQYF TGCAGTGCCTGGGCGGGCTACGAGCAGTACTTC
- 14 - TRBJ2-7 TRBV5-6 CASSLEWETYEQYF TGTGCCAGCAGCTTGGAATGGGAGACCTACGAGCAGTACTTC
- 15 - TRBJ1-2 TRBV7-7 CASSLRGSDRPFYTF TGTGCTAGCAGCTTAAGGGGGTCGGACAGACCTTTCTACACCTTC
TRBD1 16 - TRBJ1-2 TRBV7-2 CASSFGNAGQGVGYTF TGTGCCAGCAGCTTCGGGAACGCGGGACAGGGGGTTGGCTACACCTTC
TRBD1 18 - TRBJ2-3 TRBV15 CATSRLQKWAGGADTQYF TGTGCCACCAGCAGACTCCAAAAATGGGCAGGGGGCGCAGATACGCAGTATTTT
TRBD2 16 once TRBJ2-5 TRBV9 CASSPRVSGGQETQYF TGTGCCAGCAGCCCTCGGGTTAGCGGGGGCCAAGAGACCCAGTACTTC
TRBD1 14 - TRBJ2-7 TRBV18 CASSPDRGSGEQYF TGTGCCAGCTCACCAGACAGGGGAAGTGGCGAGCAGTACTTC
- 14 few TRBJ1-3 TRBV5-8 CASRNQGTGNTIYF TGTGCCAGCAGAAATCAGGGAACTGGAAACACCATATATTTT
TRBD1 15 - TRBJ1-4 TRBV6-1 CASSEPGQGGEKLFF TGTGCCAGCAGTGAGCCGGGACAGGGAGGGGAAAAACTGTTTTTT
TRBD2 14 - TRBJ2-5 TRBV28 CASSIGGRQETQYF TGTGCCAGCAGCATCGGGGGGAGACAAGAGACCCAGTACTTC
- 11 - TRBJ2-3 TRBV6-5 CASSYSQELYF TGTGCCAGCAGTTACTCACAGGAACTGTATTTT
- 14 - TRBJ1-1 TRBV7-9 CASSLATRNTEAFF TGTGCCAGCAGCTTAGCCACGCGGAACACTGAAGCTTTCTTT
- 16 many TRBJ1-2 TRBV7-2 CASSFFPREGVYGYTF TGTGCCAGCAGCTTTTTCCCCCGGGAAGGCGTCTATGGCTACACCTTC
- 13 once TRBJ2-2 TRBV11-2 CASSLIATGELFF TGTGCCAGCAGCTTAATAGCGACCGGGGAGCTGTTTTTT
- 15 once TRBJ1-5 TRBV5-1 CASRNSPFGNQPQHF TGCGCCAGCAGAAACAGCCCGTTTGGCAATCAGCCCCAGCATTTT
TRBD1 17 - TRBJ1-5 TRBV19 CASSIKRTGISNQPQHF TGTGCCAGTAGTATAAAACGGACAGGGATTAGCAATCAGCCCCAGCATTTT
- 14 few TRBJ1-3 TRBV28 CASSRQGYGNTIYF TGTGCCAGCAGTCGGCAGGGGTATGGTAACACCATATATTTT